This passage covers 26 T cell receptor beta chains from one sample sequenced in a study of control samples from healthy donors and cancer patients. Some clones are missing from TCRdb's copy, which holds only in-frame ones; the method was immunoSEQ multiplex PCR. Of 140,000 to 150,000 clones listed, approximately 92% are singletons. The sequencing sample was made of blood. The source is a man aged 25 to 40 in good health.

The CDR3 DNA reads TGCAGTGCTAGGGGGGGCTACGAGCAGTACTTC. It is translated as CSARGGYEQYF. The genes are TRBV20-1 and TRBJ2-7, with D tentatively TRBD2 (6 bases). The CDR3 runs to 11 residues. Deletions cut 3 bases from V and 3 bases from J, with 6 bases between. Germline CDR1 is DFQATT and CDR2 is SNEGSKA (reference sequence).

The chain is built from TRBV12-3 or TRBV12-4 and TRBJ2-1; 7 nucleotides agree with TRBD2. The CDR3 contains 13 residues. Germline trimming cut 8 bases from V and 6 bases from J; bases unmatched to any gene: 7. The CDR3 DNA reads TGTGCCAGCCTCCGGGACTACATCAATGAGCAGTTCTTC. This encodes CASLRDYINEQFF.

The chain carries TRBV28 and TRBJ1-5, with unresolved D. This CDR3 has 13 residues. The ends were cut back, 5 bases at V and 0 bases at J, with 5 bases in the middle. Germline CDR1 is MDHEN and CDR2 is SYDVKM. For the CDR3, the DNA is TGTGCCAGCAGTCGAAGTAGCAATCAGCCCCAGCATTTT. Amino acids: CASSRSSNQPQHF.

The chain joins TRBV6-5 to TRBJ2-5; 11 positions match TRBD1. The CDR3 runs 15 residues. CDR1 is MNHEY, CDR2 SVGAGI, per germline. The J segment lost 5 bases and the V segment lost 6 bases, leaving 8 bases of the junction unmatched. In DNA form, the CDR3 reads TGTGCCAGCAGCCGGGACAGGGGGTCGGATGAGACCCAGTACTTC. The encoded protein is CASSRDRGSDETQYF.

The J gene is TRBJ1-2, the V gene TRBV28; TRBD1 matches 7 bases. Germline CDR1 MDHEN, CDR2 SYDVKM. The CDR3 contains 15 residues. V lost 3 bases and J lost 3; bases outside the gene matches: 7. The CDR3 coding sequence is TGTGCCAGCAGTTTTTCCGGACAGGCTTACTATGGCTACACCTTC. Amino acid sequence: CASSFSGQAYYGYTF.

This clone was seen just once. This chain joins TRBV7-3 and TRBJ1-1, with 7 bases matching TRBD1. Germline assignment: CDR1 SGHTA and CDR2 FQGTGA. The CDR3 length is 14 residues. With 2 bases clipped from V and 2 bases from J, the junction kept 2 bases outside the gene matches. The CDR3 sequence is CASSLQGVNTEAFF. In nucleotides, the CDR3 is TGTGCCAGCAGCTTACAGGGGGTAAACACTGAAGCTTTCTTT.

This sequence joins TRBV28 and TRBJ1-2; weak D call: TRBD1 (5 bases). The CDR3 length is 15 residues. Deletions cut 2 bases from V and 4 bases from J, with 14 bases between. Germline V gene data show CDR1 as MDHEN and CDR2 as SYDVKM. CDR3 coding DNA: TGTGCCAGCAGTTTAGCAGGGCCCTTATCCTATGGCTACACCTTC. This translates into CASSLAGPLSYGYTF.

The chain employs TRBV19 and TRBJ2-2; TRBD2 is a possible D gene (5 bases). The CDR3 is 18 residues long. The V gene lost 10 bases and the J gene lost 1 base, with 25 bases spanning the gap. Germline lookup yields CDR1 LNHDA and CDR2 SQIVND (reference sequence). The CDR3 sequence is CATSNSGRGRVNTGELFF. The CDR3 DNA reads TGTGCCACCAGCAATTCTGGTCGAGGGCGGGTGAACACCGGGGAGCTGTTTTTT.

The chain employs TRBV6-2 or TRBV6-3 and TRBJ2-6, with TRBD1 matching over 11 bases. Germline values: CDR1 MNHEY, CDR2 SVGEGT. V lost 2 bases, J lost 1 base, and 7 bases stayed unmatched. The CDR3 consists of 19 residues. The CDR3 loop reads CASSYTTGQGASGANVLTF. CDR3 in DNA: TGTGCCAGCAGTTACACGACCGGACAGGGGGCGTCTGGGGCCAACGTCCTGACTTTC.

The chain recombines TRBV29-1 with TRBJ1-6; tentative D call: TRBD1 (6 bases). Trimming pared 2 bases from V and 2 bases from J, leaving 13 bases between. Germline CDR1 reads SQVTM; CDR2 reads ANQGSEA. The CDR3 spans 16 residues. The CDR3 sequence is CSVEWGEGAYNSPLHF. Here the CDR3 DNA reads TGCAGCGTTGAATGGGGTGAGGGGGCCTATAATTCACCCCTCCACTTT.

The V and J genes are TRBV6-5 and TRBJ1-2, with D possibly being TRBD1 (5 bases). Trimming shortened V by 4 bases and J by 4 bases, and 13 bases separated the two germline ends. This CDR3 contains 14 residues. Per germline, CDR1 MNHEY and CDR2 SVGAGI. CDR3 sequence reads: CASSLGDLRYGYTF. The CDR3, as DNA: TGTGCCAGCAGTTTAGGGGACCTCCGCTATGGCTACACCTTC.

The rearrangement uses TRBV2 and TRBJ2-2, with unresolved D. CDR1 SNHLY and CDR2 FYNNEI come from the germline V gene. V was trimmed by 0 bases and J by 6 bases, leaving 14 bases between them. The CDR3 has 16 amino acids. The CDR3 DNA is TGTGCCAGCAGTGAAGCTGTAGGGTCGACACCCGGGGAGCTGTTTTTT. Its translation: CASSEAVGSTPGELFF.

This clone has just one count. The chain combines TRBV29-1 with TRBJ1-1; D is ambiguous. The CDR3 contains 15 residues. In germline, CDR1 is SQVTM, CDR2 ANQGSEA. V gave up 4 bases and J gave up 4 bases, with 19 bases separating them. The CDR3 loop reads CSVGASSGSRTEAFF. CDR3 in DNA: TGCAGCGTTGGCGCGAGTTCGGGCAGTCGCACTGAAGCTTTCTTT.

V and J are TRBV5-1 and TRBJ2-7, with TRBD1 identical over 8 bases. V was clipped by 2 bases and J by 3 bases; unmatched bases: 4. The CDR3 is made up of 14 amino acids. Looked up from germline, CDR1 is SGHRS and CDR2 is YFSETQ. The CDR3 sequence is CASSFSGGVYEQYF. In DNA, the CDR3 is TGCGCCAGCAGCTTCTCAGGGGGCGTCTACGAGCAGTACTTC. Filled out from reference TRBV5-1 and TRBJ2-7, the complete variable domain reads KAGVTQTPRYLIKTRGQQVTLSCSPISGHRSVSWYQQTPGQGLQFLFEYFSETQRNKGNFPGRFSGRQFSNSRSEMNVSTLELGDSALYLCASSFSGGVYEQYFGPGTRLTVT.

The CDR3 bases are TGTGCCAGCAGTCCTCCGGGCAATCAGCCCCAGCATTTT. It specifies CASSPPGNQPQHF. This chain joins TRBV28 and TRBJ1-5; D not certain. CDR1 and CDR2 (germline): MDHEN, SYDVKM. Trimming removed 5 bases from V and 2 bases from J, with 7 bases in between. The CDR3 is made up of 13 amino acids. Filled out from reference TRBV28 and TRBJ1-5, the complete variable domain reads DVKVTQSSRYLVKRTGEKVFLECVQDMDHENMFWYRQDPGLGLRLIYFSYDVKMKEKGDIPEGYSVSREKKERFSLILESASTNQTSMYLCASSPPGNQPQHFGDGTRLSIL.

This sequence joins TRBV28 and TRBJ2-5; 14 positions agree with TRBD2. The CDR3 is made up of 18 amino acids. CDR1 is MDHEN and CDR2 is SYDVKM in the germline V gene. The V gene end was trimmed by 6 bases and the J gene end by 5 bases; junction bases not matched to a gene: 14. CDR3 sequence reads: CASSPWEGLAGEGETQYF. The CDR3 bases are TGTGCCAGCAGCCCCTGGGAGGGACTAGCGGGGGAAGGGGAGACCCAGTACTTC.

The chain employs TRBV11-2 and TRBJ2-7, with D possibly TRBD2 on 5 matching bases. The V gene's germline CDR1 is SGHAT and CDR2 FQNNGV. V was shortened by 1 base and J by 6 bases, with 16 bases between the two germline ends. The CDR3 is 15 residues long. The DNA for the CDR3 is TGTGCCAGCAGCTTAGTTATCGGGGTTAGAGGCGAGCAGTACTTC. Translation: CASSLVIGVRGEQYF.

V is TRBV21-1 and J is TRBJ1-3. TRBV21-1 is tagged as a pseudogene. The CDR3 runs 12 residues. CDR3 in amino acids: CASSKVRNTIYF. The CDR3 DNA reads TGTGCCAGCAGCAAAGTTAGGAACACCATATATTTT.

This clone has just a few counts. The rearrangement joins TRBV6-4 to TRBJ2-6, with D maybe TRBD1 (5 bases). Germline values: CDR1 MRHNA, CDR2 SNTAGT. Trimming took 0 bases from V and 0 from J, leaving 12 bases between them. The CDR3 totals 18 residues. The CDR3 DNA follows: TGTGCCAGCAGTGACTCATCCCAGGGCTTCTCTGGGGCCAACGTCCTGACTTTC. Amino acids: CASSDSSQGFSGANVLTF.

This sequence joins TRBV7-3 and TRBJ1-6; D call uncertain. The V end lost 6 bases, the J end lost 9 bases, and 18 bases lay between the germline ends. The CDR3 totals 15 residues. Per the germline V gene, CDR1 is SGHTA and CDR2 is FQGTGA. This chain's CDR3 is CASSLDGSEGSPLHF. In DNA, the CDR3 is TGTGCCAGCAGTTTGGACGGGAGTGAAGGTTCACCCCTCCACTTT.

On this clone itself: Other DNA sequences in this sample translate to the same CDR3. The rearrangement links TRBV19 to TRBJ1-2; 7 nucleotides match TRBD1. The CDR3 length is 12 residues. CDR1 is LNHDA and CDR2 is SQIVND in the germline V gene (reference sequence). V trimming: 5 bases; J trimming: 8 bases; junction bases outside the gene matches: 5. The CDR3 DNA follows: TGTGCCAGTAGTGAGGGGGCGCGGGGCTACACCTTC. This sequence encodes CASSEGARGYTF.

This rearrangement joins TRBV4-1 to TRBJ2-3; 11 bases line up with TRBD2. The CDR3 has 15 residues. Germline assignment: CDR1 MGHRA and CDR2 YSYEKL. V lost 4 bases and J lost 5; bases outside the gene matches: 5. CDR3 loop: CASSLLGLAGDTQYF. DNA for the CDR3: TGCGCCAGCAGCCTTCTCGGACTAGCGGGAGATACGCAGTATTTT.

In DNA, the CDR3 is TGTGCCAGTAGTCTCCGGGACACCTTCAATCAGCCCCAGCATTTT. Translation gives CASSLRDTFNQPQHF. The gene calls are TRBV19 and TRBJ1-5; tentatively, D is TRBD1 (6 bases). CDR3 length equals 15 residues. CDR1 is LNHDA and CDR2 is SQIVND in the germline V gene (reference sequence). The V gene lost 5 bases and the J gene lost 3 bases, with 14 bases spanning the gap.

The chain links TRBV7-9 to TRBJ2-7; no reliable D call. Trimming pared 5 bases from V and 2 bases from J, leaving 13 bases between. The V gene's germline CDR1 is SEHNR and CDR2 FQNEAQ (reference sequence). The CDR3 has 14 residues. CDR3 nucleotide sequence: TGTGCCAGCAGCCAGGACGGAATAACCTACGAGCAGTACTTC. As protein: CASSQDGITYEQYF.

J is TRBJ2-3 and V is TRBV5-1; D is uncertain. Between the trimmed V and J ends, which lost 1 base and 8 bases, there was a span of 8 bases. The CDR3 is made up of 12 amino acids. The germline CDR1 and CDR2 sequences are SGHRS and YFSETQ. The CDR3 DNA follows: TGCGCCAGCAGCTTGACTGAAGGTACGCAGTATTTT. This codes for CASSLTEGTQYF.

V and J are TRBV19 and TRBJ1-5, with D unresolved. This CDR3 is built from 14 residues. V was pared by 1 base and J by 4 bases, with 8 bases between. Looked up from germline, CDR1 is LNHDA and CDR2 is SQIVND (reference sequence). The CDR3 nucleotides read TGTGCCAGTAGTATAGTGGTGTTTAATCAGCCCCAGCATTTT. It specifies CASSIVVFNQPQHF.